The 26 T cell receptor beta chains below were found in one sample sequenced in a study of shared clonotypes between healthy human individuals. Sequencing used immunoSEQ multiplex PCR; TCRdb keeps in-frame clones, though not all of them. The sample carries 2 million to 2.5 million clones, approximately 94% recorded once. Sequencing was performed on naive CD4+ T cells sorted from blood. The subset: CD45RA+ positively selected. All receptors come from a man aged 18-30 years in good health.

This chain uses TRBV7-8 with TRBJ1-6; D gene ambiguous. Germline loops: CDR1 SGHVS, CDR2 FQNEAQ. Trimming removed 6 bases at V and 5 bases at J, with 17 bases between. The CDR3 sequence is 16 residues long. The CDR3 coding sequence is TGTGCCAGCAGATCGGATAGGGCGCAACATAATTCACCCCTCCACTTT. This gives the protein CASRSDRAQHNSPLHF.

The table lists this clone with a count of one. The chain is built from TRBV11-2 and TRBJ1-6, with TRBD1 matching 8 bases. This CDR3 has 16 residues. Germline CDR1 SGHAT, CDR2 FQNNGV. The J segment lost 0 bases and the V segment lost 6 bases, leaving 4 bases of the junction unmatched. CDR3 sequence: CASRLTGVSYNSPLHF. CDR3 in DNA: TGTGCCAGCAGGTTGACAGGGGTCTCCTATAATTCACCCCTCCACTTT.

This chain links TRBV28 with TRBJ1-1; 9 bases match TRBD1. Germline loops: CDR1 MDHEN, CDR2 SYDVKM. This CDR3 has 16 amino acids. Trimming at V came to 4 bases and at J to 2 bases, leaving 8 bases not matched to a gene. The CDR3 loop is CASSWDREALNTEAFF. As DNA, the CDR3 is TGTGCCAGCAGTTGGGACAGGGAGGCGTTAAACACTGAAGCTTTCTTT.

V gene TRBV7-8 combines with J gene TRBJ2-7; 11 bases align to TRBD2. The germline CDR1 and CDR2 sequences are SGHVS and FQNEAQ. The CDR3 is made up of 17 amino acids. The junction had 12 bases not matched to a gene; V was cut back by 3 bases and J by 5 bases. The chain's CDR3 is CASSLVAGGPAAHEQYF. The CDR3 DNA sequence: TGTGCCAGCAGCTTGGTAGCGGGAGGGCCCGCTGCCCACGAGCAGTACTTC.

The chain is built from TRBV6-5 and TRBJ1-1, with D possibly matching TRBD1 (6 bases). The CDR3 is 11 residues long. V was pared by 6 bases and J by 10 bases, with 12 bases between. CDR1 is MNHEY and CDR2 is SVGAGI in the germline V gene. The CDR3 sequence: CASSNRDIAFF. CDR3 nucleotides: TGTGCCAGCAGCAACAGGGATATAGCTTTCTTT.

The V gene is TRBV30, the J gene TRBJ1-1; D perhaps matches TRBD1 (6 bases). This CDR3 region has 15 residues. CDR1 GTSNPN and CDR2 SVGIG come from the germline V gene (reference sequence). V gave up 3 bases and J gave up 5 bases, with 19 bases separating them. CDR3 sequence (DNA): TGTGCCTGGAGCCCCATCATAACAGGGAAAACTGAAGCTTTCTTT. Its translation is CAWSPIITGKTEAFF.

This rearrangement joins TRBV5-4 to TRBJ2-5; D not certain. Germline lookup yields CDR1 SGHNT and CDR2 YYREEE (reference sequence). CDR3 length: 13 amino acids. Between the trimmed V and J ends, which lost 4 bases and 5 bases, there was a span of 12 bases. The CDR3 spells CASSRSSGETQYF. For the CDR3, the DNA is TGTGCCAGCAGCCGATCATCTGGGGAGACCCAGTACTTC.

This chain links TRBV28 with TRBJ1-1, with 8 bases that match TRBD1. The junction had 9 bases not matched to a gene; V was cut back by 5 bases and J by 4 bases. Germline assignment: CDR1 MDHEN and CDR2 SYDVKM. The CDR3 loop spans 15 amino acids. The CDR3 is CASSQAGGYVTEAFF. In nucleotides, the CDR3 is TGTGCCAGCAGTCAGGCAGGGGGCTATGTCACTGAAGCTTTCTTT.

The chain recombines TRBV7-3 with TRBJ2-5, with a possible D match to TRBD1 (6 bases). CDR1 and CDR2 from the germline V gene are SGHTA and FQGTGA. This CDR3 is 17 amino acids long. Trimming left V 4 bases short and J 1 base short, with 19 bases between. The CDR3 protein is CASSSTGWGPFQETQYF. CDR3 bases: TGTGCCAGCAGCTCCACAGGGTGGGGGCCCTTCCAAGAGACCCAGTACTTC. Drawing the rest from reference TRBV7-3 and TRBJ2-5, the complete variable domain is GAGVSQTPSNKVTEKGKYVELRCDPISGHTALYWYRQSLGQGPEFLIYFQGTGAADDSGLPNDRFFAVRPEGSVSTLKIQRTERGDSAVYLCASSSTGWGPFQETQYFGPGTRLLVL.

This sequence joins TRBV25-1 and TRBJ2-7; 12 bases are shared with TRBD2. There are 14 residues in the CDR3. V lost 6 bases and J lost 4; bases outside the gene matches: 4. CDR1 MGHDK and CDR2 SYGVNS come from the germline V gene. The DNA of the CDR3 is TGTGCCAGCAGGACTAGCGGGAGTTCGTACGAGCAGTACTTC. Amino acid sequence: CASRTSGSSYEQYF.

This rearrangement joins TRBV28 to TRBJ1-1; no clear D. Trimming removed 6 bases at V and 2 bases at J, with 10 bases between. This CDR3 contains 13 residues. The V gene's germline CDR1 is MDHEN and CDR2 SYDVKM. The CDR3 is CASSPQPNTEAFF. The CDR3 bases are TGTGCCAGCAGCCCACAGCCAAACACTGAAGCTTTCTTT.

This chain uses TRBV7-2 with TRBJ1-2; D not certain. Germline V gene sequence: CDR1 SGHTA, CDR2 FQGNSA. The CDR3 consists of 15 residues. V gave up 0 bases and J gave up 3 bases, with 11 bases separating them. CDR3 sequence reads: CASSLASGVDYGYTF. The CDR3 region has the DNA TGTGCCAGCAGCTTAGCCTCCGGCGTCGACTATGGCTACACCTTC.

J is TRBJ1-2 and V is TRBV9, with 9 bases aligning to TRBD1. Trimming cost V 3 bases and J 1 base; bases outside gene matches: 7. The V gene's germline CDR1 is SGDLS and CDR2 YYNGEE. The CDR3 has 16 amino acids. CDR3 sequence (DNA): TGTGCCAGCAGCGGGGGCGGGACAGGGAATAACTATGGCTACACCTTC. Its protein product is CASSGGGTGNNYGYTF.

To note about this clone: One end of the junction does not line up with germline, which may come from a read error. The chain joins TRBV7-7 to TRBJ2-2; unclear D gene. CDR3 length: 12 amino acids. Germline-derived CDR1 and CDR2 are SSHAT and FNYEAQ (reference sequence). CDR3 in amino acids: CASSDDTGELFF. The CDR3 bases are TGTGCTAGCAGCGACGACACCGGGGAGCTGTTTTTT.

The chain combines TRBV5-1 with TRBJ2-5; 14 bases are a match to TRBD2. V was pared by 3 bases and J by 2 bases, with 9 bases of the junction left unmatched. CDR1 SGHRS and CDR2 YFSETQ come from the germline V gene. The CDR3 length is 18 residues. CDR3 coding DNA: TGCGCCAGCAGCTCGCGACTAGCGGGGGGGGCCCAACAAGAGACCCAGTACTTC. Protein: CASSSRLAGGAQQETQYF.

V usage is TRBV5-4 and J usage is TRBJ2-5; D is uncertain. Trimming removed 0 bases from V and 4 bases from J, with 10 bases in between. The CDR3 contains 14 residues. Germline V lookup: CDR1 SGHNT, CDR2 YYREEE (reference sequence). The CDR3 DNA reads as TGTGCCAGCAGCTTGGGGGCCCCCTCAGAGACCCAGTACTTC. Residues: CASSLGAPSETQYF. The complete variable domain, with remaining parts taken from reference TRBV5-4 and TRBJ2-5, reads ETGVTQSPTHLIKTRGQQVTLRCSSQSGHNTVSWYQQALGQGPQFIFQYYREEENGRGNFPPRFSGLQFPNYSSELNVNALELDDSALYLCASSLGAPSETQYFGPGTRLLVL.

V and J are TRBV9 and TRBJ1-6, with D hard to call. CDR1 and CDR2 from the germline V gene are SGDLS and YYNGEE. The CDR3 sequence is 14 residues long. V was cut by 3 bases and J by 7 bases, with 11 bases left in between. As DNA, the CDR3 is TGTGCCAGCAGCGCATCGGGGATGAATTCACCCCTCCACTTT. This encodes CASSASGMNSPLHF.

The chain has TRBV5-1 and TRBJ2-1; 10 bases map to TRBD2. Germline V gene sequence: CDR1 SGHRS, CDR2 YFSETQ. The CDR3 has 15 amino acids. Trimming removed 1 base from V and 9 bases from J; junction bases left unmatched: 7. The CDR3 spells CASSLSSGSPGEQFF. In nucleotides, the CDR3 is TGCGCCAGCAGCTTGTCTAGCGGGAGTCCAGGTGAGCAGTTCTTC.

This chain uses TRBV6-5 with TRBJ2-1, with TRBD2 matching over 8 bases. The germline V gene has CDR1 MNHEY and CDR2 SVGAGI. CDR3 length: 14 residues. The V gene end was trimmed by 6 bases and the J gene end by 4 bases; junction bases not matched to a gene: 5. The DNA for the CDR3 is TGTGCCAGCAGCCCTAGCGGGCCGTACAATGAGCAGTTCTTC. This encodes CASSPSGPYNEQFF.

The chain joins TRBV10-1 to TRBJ2-5, with 12 bases identical to TRBD2. From germline, CDR1 is WNHNN and CDR2 SYGVQD (reference sequence). This CDR3 is built from 15 residues. V gave up 6 bases and J gave up 3 bases; unmatched junction bases: 5. CDR3 in DNA: TGCGCCAGCAGCTTAGGACTAGCGGGAAAAGAGACCCAGTACTTC. Translation: CASSLGLAGKETQYF.

This CDR3 reads CASEKHYEAFF. The CDR3 DNA reads TGTGCCAGTGAAAAACACTATGAAGCTTTCTTT. V and J are TRBV6-1 and TRBJ1-1; D remains unclear. V lost 9 bases and J lost 7, with 12 bases in between. This CDR3 region has 11 residues. The germline V gene encodes CDR1 MNHNS and CDR2 SASEGT.

The chain has TRBV7-2 and TRBJ2-7; no reliable D call. V was trimmed by 5 bases and J by 5 bases, leaving 13 bases between them. Germline V gene lookup returns CDR1 SGHTA and CDR2 FQGNSA. This CDR3 comprises 13 residues. Written as DNA, the CDR3 is TGTGCCAGCAGCCCGACATCGCCCCACGAGCAGTACTTC. It yields the protein CASSPTSPHEQYF.

The chain has TRBV2 and TRBJ1-4; D uncertain. With 7 bases removed from V and 8 bases from J, the gap between germline ends came to 11 bases. CDR1 SNHLY and CDR2 FYNNEI come from the germline V gene. The CDR3 contains 12 residues. As DNA, the CDR3 is TGTGCCAGCACTACTTCCGTGGAAAAACTGTTTTTT. This encodes CASTTSVEKLFF.

V and J are TRBV25-1 and TRBJ2-1; D perhaps matches TRBD1 (6 bases). There are 13 residues in the CDR3. Germline V gene lookup returns CDR1 MGHDK and CDR2 SYGVNS. V dropped 5 bases and J dropped 4 bases, with 9 bases sitting between them. In nucleotides, the CDR3 is TGTGCCAGCAGTAAGGGGGTTTACAATGAGCAGTTCTTC. Its translation: CASSKGVYNEQFF.

The chain employs TRBV6-6 and TRBJ2-7; 11 bases map to TRBD1. The germline V gene encodes CDR1 MNHNY and CDR2 SVGAGI (reference sequence). The CDR3 is 15 residues long. With V trimmed by 6 bases and J by 4 bases, 8 bases remained unmatched. CDR3 DNA: TGTGCCAGCAGCGACCGGGACAGGGGGAGGTACGAGCAGTACTTC. Translating it yields CASSDRDRGRYEQYF.

This clone was detected only a few times. The chain is built from TRBV11-2 and TRBJ1-1; D unresolved. Per the germline V gene, CDR1 is SGHAT and CDR2 is FQNNGV. The CDR3 has 13 amino acids. With 5 bases removed from V and 1 base from J, the gap between germline ends came to 8 bases. The CDR3, as DNA: TGTGCCAGCAGCCCCCAGCGGAACACTGAAGCTTTCTTT. Amino acid sequence: CASSPQRNTEAFF. Based on the CDR3 plus reference TRBV11-2 and TRBJ1-1, the full variable domain is EAGVAQSPRYKIIEKRQSVAFWCNPISGHATLYWYQQILGQGPKLLIQFQNNGVVDDSQLPKDRFSAERLKGVDSTLKIQPAKLEDSAVYLCASSPQRNTEAFFGQGTRLTVV.